This note documents a single T cell receptor beta chain sequence. Its antigen remains unknown. These data come from a study of OX40 agonist ivuxolimab in advanced cancers. Study as a whole: Eligibility admitted prior anti-PD-1, anti-PD-L1 or anti-CTLA-4 therapy; about 40% had some. Patients achieving partial responses numbered three: one hepatocellular carcinoma case and two cutaneous melanoma cases.

Germline V lookup: CDR1 SGHTA, CDR2 FQGNSA. Deletions cut 3 bases from V and 7 bases from J, with 12 bases between. This CDR3 contains 14 residues. The table came from immunoSEQ multiplex PCR; TCRdb's copy has only in-frame clones and leaves some out. This sample has 55,000 to 85,000 clones, with 70% to 90% found just once. Whole-study results and caveats: The investigators did not determine what antigen specificity the expanded peripheral T cells had.

Sequenced material: CD4+ or CD8+ T cells sorted from blood, taken in a trial of the OX40 agonist ivuxolimab. This clonotype was obtained from an adult with an advanced solid tumor such as melanoma, head and neck, liver or kidney cancer. The V and J genes are TRBV7-2 and TRBJ2-2, with D hard to call. The CDR3 loop is CASSFVGESGELFF. The CDR3 DNA reads TGTGCCAGCAGCTTTGTCGGAGAGAGCGGGGAGCTGTTTTTT.